Below, 5 T cell receptor beta chains from the same sample are listed, as sequenced in a study of beta chain features in type 1 diabetes. Reverse transcribing all isolated RNA meant expressed TCRB transcripts were sequenced. Clones were read by immunoSEQ multiplex PCR, and TCRdb kept only the in-frame ones, dropping some. The repertoire holds just over 150,000 clones, with approximately 12% as singletons. The sample taken for sequencing was central memory CD4+ T cells from blood. The receptor source for this set is a man aged 18 to 30 in good health.

This clone was observed a few times. The chain links TRBV7-9 to TRBJ2-3; tentatively, D is TRBD2 (6 bases). V lost 2 bases and J 0 bases, leaving 9 bases between the germline ends. This CDR3 comprises 15 residues. Germline CDR1 SEHNR, CDR2 FQNEAQ (reference sequence). CDR3 region: CASSLTGTSTDTQYF. CDR3 nucleotide sequence: TGTGCCAGCAGCTTAACCGGGACTAGCACAGATACGCAGTATTTT.

This chain links TRBV6-6 with TRBJ2-2; D may be TRBD1 (6 bases). Germline CDR1 and CDR2: MNHNY and SVGAGI (reference sequence). V was clipped by 8 bases and J by 6 bases, with 16 bases between them. This CDR3 contains 14 residues. In DNA, the CDR3 is TGTGCCAGCGGGACACAGCCTAGGGCCGGGGAGCTGTTTTTT. This sequence encodes CASGTQPRAGELFF.

This chain connects TRBV9 to TRBJ2-3; the match to TRBD2 covers 9 bases. J gave up 5 bases and V 3 bases, and 10 bases lay outside the gene matches. Germline V gene lookup returns CDR1 SGDLS and CDR2 YYNGEE. The CDR3 consists of 16 residues. The CDR3 region is CASSGGRAGGLDTQYF. CDR3 coding DNA: TGTGCCAGCAGCGGAGGCAGAGCGGGAGGTTTAGATACGCAGTATTTT.

This clone was observed a handful of times. V gene TRBV5-4 combines with J gene TRBJ1-1; TRBD1 matches at 8 bases. With 0 bases clipped from V and 8 bases from J, the junction kept 9 bases outside the gene matches. Looked up from germline, CDR1 is SGHNT and CDR2 is YYREEE (reference sequence). CDR3 length equals 15 residues. The CDR3 DNA reads as TGTGCCAGCAGCTTGGCGAGGACAGGGATCTTCGAAGCTTTCTTT. Translating gives CASSLARTGIFEAFF.

The chain combines TRBV7-3 with TRBJ2-1; D remains unclear. The CDR3 contains 13 residues. Germline V CDR1 and CDR2: SGHTA, FQGTGA. V gave up 1 base and J gave up 6 bases, with 7 bases separating them. DNA for the CDR3: TGTGCCAGCAGCTTAAGTAGGGCCAATGAGCAGTTCTTC. Encoded protein: CASSLSRANEQFF.